This entry lists 17 T cell receptor beta chains sequenced from one sample in a study of neurological immune-mediated disorders. TCRdb re-called the 5' RACE reads through MiXCR, storing one row per CDR3 protein. The sample has fewer than 45,000 distinct CDR3 sequences, 2% to 2.5% seen once. The material sequenced was PBMCs. Source of these receptors: a man younger than 45 with multiple sclerosis.

This clonotype showed up many times. CDR3 sequence: CASRGLAGALYEQYF. The CDR3 bases are TGTGCCAGCAGGGGACTAGCGGGCGCCCTCTACGAGCAGTACTTC. This rearrangement joins TRBV6-5 to TRBJ2-7; TRBD2 matches at 12 bases. Germline V gene lookup returns CDR1 MNHEY and CDR2 SVGAGI. The CDR3 runs to 15 residues. With V trimmed by 6 bases and J by 3 bases, 6 bases remained unmatched.

This clonotype was recorded at least ten times. The chain is built from TRBV28 and TRBJ2-7; no firm D call. Looked up from germline, CDR1 is MDHEN and CDR2 is SYDVKM. This CDR3 has 16 residues. The germline V and J ends were trimmed by 5 bases and 3 bases, with 20 bases remaining between them. This CDR3 reads CASSQLLGTRSYEQYF. CDR3 bases: TGTGCCAGCAGTCAGCTCCTAGGAACAAGGAGCTACGAGCAGTACTTC.

This clonotype was observed at least ten times. This chain uses TRBV10-3 with TRBJ1-3; TRBD1 matches at 7 bases. Germline loops: CDR1 ENHRY, CDR2 SYGVKD. The CDR3 has 11 amino acids. Trimming cost V 10 bases and J 9 bases; bases outside gene matches: 6. The CDR3 protein is CATRTGGTIYF. Here the CDR3 DNA reads TGTGCCACCCGGACAGGAGGCACCATATATTTT.

This clonotype came up many times. The V gene is TRBV6-5, the J gene TRBJ2-5, with 7 bases fitting TRBD1. Trimming at V came to 4 bases and at J to 5 bases, leaving 7 bases not matched to a gene. This CDR3 region has 14 residues. From germline, CDR1 is MNHEY and CDR2 SVGAGI. CDR3 residues: CASSLTGHPETQYF. CDR3 nucleotides: TGTGCCAGCAGTTTGACAGGGCACCCGGAGACCCAGTACTTC.

This chain connects TRBV9 to TRBJ1-2; the D is unclear. V lost 4 bases to trimming and J lost 8 bases, with 9 bases between them. Germline V gene sequence: CDR1 SGDLS, CDR2 YYNGEE. The CDR3 sequence is 11 residues long. CDR3 sequence (DNA): TGTGCCAGCAGCTCTCTCGGAGGCTACACCTTC. Amino acid sequence: CASSSLGGYTF.

This clonotype was recorded at least ten times. The chain recombines TRBV5-1 with TRBJ2-1; no firm D call. V was pared by 4 bases and J by 0 bases, with 14 bases between. In germline, CDR1 is SGHRS, CDR2 YFSETQ. This CDR3 has 16 amino acids. Here the CDR3 DNA reads TGCGCCAGCAGCCCCGACGGCTCAGACTCCTACAATGAGCAGTTCTTC. It encodes CASSPDGSDSYNEQFF.

This clonotype appeared many times. The rearrangement uses TRBV5-1 and TRBJ2-2; D not certain. V lost 0 bases and J 6 bases, leaving 12 bases between the germline ends. There are 15 residues in the CDR3. Germline lookup yields CDR1 SGHRS and CDR2 YFSETQ. CDR3 bases: TGCGCCAGCAGCTTGGACGGCTTTGGGGCCGGGGAGCTGTTTTTT. It encodes CASSLDGFGAGELFF.

The sample holds many counts of this clonotype. The CDR3 DNA is TGCAGTGCTAGAGGCAGTACAACCTACGAGCAGTACTTC. Amino acids: CSARGSTTYEQYF. This chain uses TRBV20-1 with TRBJ2-7; unclear D gene. V was shortened by 1 base and J by 2 bases, with 9 bases between the two germline ends. CDR3 size: 13 residues. Germline V lookup: CDR1 DFQATT, CDR2 SNEGSKA (reference sequence).

There are a few counts of this clonotype. CDR3 nucleotide sequence: TGTGCCAGCAGTTACGCAGGGGCCGGCAATCAGCCCCAGCATTTT. Translating it yields CASSYAGAGNQPQHF. This rearrangement joins TRBV6-5 to TRBJ1-5; D perhaps matches TRBD1 (6 bases). V lost 2 bases, J lost 2 bases, and 10 bases lay in between. The germline CDR1 and CDR2 sequences are MNHEY and SVGAGI. CDR3 length equals 15 residues.

The sample holds many counts of this clonotype. The chain joins TRBV3-1 to TRBJ2-1, with 11 bases fitting TRBD1. V shed 0 bases and J 7 bases; nucleotides not matched to a gene: 2. The CDR3 is made up of 15 amino acids. The germline gives CDR1 LGHDT, CDR2 YNNKEL (reference sequence). DNA for the CDR3: TGTGCCAGCAGCCAAGAAGGGACAGGGGGTAATGAGCAGTTCTTC. Residues: CASSQEGTGGNEQFF.

In this sample, this clonotype turned up many times. The genes are TRBV5-1 and TRBJ2-7; D is unresolved. The V gene's germline CDR1 is SGHRS and CDR2 YFSETQ. V lost 3 bases to trimming and J lost 3 bases, with 16 bases between them. There are 15 residues in the CDR3. Here the CDR3 DNA reads TGCGCCAGCAGCTCGACCGCGGACCCCCTCTACGAGCAGTACTTC. This encodes CASSSTADPLYEQYF.

This clonotype was seen many times. This sequence joins TRBV20-1 and TRBJ1-4; TRBD1 is a possible D gene (5 bases). This CDR3 region has 13 residues. CDR1 DFQATT and CDR2 SNEGSKA come from the germline V gene (reference sequence). The V end was cut by 5 bases, the J end by 0 bases, with 7 bases between. As DNA, the CDR3 is TGCAGTGCTGGGGGGTCAACTAATGAAAAACTGTTTTTT. Translation gives CSAGGSTNEKLFF.

This clonotype occurred many times. The chain employs TRBV7-3 and TRBJ1-1, with D tentatively TRBD1 (5 bases). V lost 2 bases to trimming and J lost 1 base, with 8 bases between them. This CDR3 spans 14 amino acids. The germline gives CDR1 SGHTA, CDR2 FQGTGA. CDR3 sequence: CASSLWGGNTEAFF. The CDR3 DNA sequence: TGTGCCAGCAGCTTATGGGGGGGGAACACTGAAGCTTTCTTT.

This clonotype was seen repeatedly, ten times or more. The chain carries TRBV9 and TRBJ2-7, with 7 nucleotides matching TRBD2. The CDR3 is 13 amino acids. V dropped 3 bases and J dropped 7; count of bases not matched to a gene: 7. The germline CDR1 and CDR2 sequences are SGDLS and YYNGEE. CDR3 sequence reads: CASSAGLGPEQYF. The CDR3 bases are TGTGCCAGCAGCGCCGGACTAGGTCCAGAGCAGTACTTC.

In this sample, this clonotype turned up many times. Written as DNA, the CDR3 is TGTGCCAGCAGTTTAAGGAGGCTCTATGGCTACACCTTC. Translation gives CASSLRRLYGYTF. V and J are TRBV12-3 or TRBV12-4 and TRBJ1-2; D is undetermined. This CDR3 has 13 amino acids. Between the trimmed V and J ends, which lost 2 bases and 4 bases, there was a span of 8 bases.

This clonotype came up many times. This chain links TRBV7-9 with TRBJ2-3; 8 nucleotides agree with TRBD2. The CDR3 covers 16 residues. Germline CDR1 reads SEHNR; CDR2 reads FQNEAQ (reference sequence). Trimming took 4 bases from V and 5 from J; bases not matched to a gene: 11. DNA for the CDR3: TGTGCCAGCAGCTCAATTAGCGGGGTGACCCGAGATACGCAGTATTTT. As protein: CASSSISGVTRDTQYF.

This clonotype has ten or more counts. The chain is built from TRBV20-1 and TRBJ2-5, with TRBD2 matching 10 bases. From germline, CDR1 is DFQATT and CDR2 SNEGSKA (reference sequence). CDR3 length: 15 amino acids. V was clipped by 2 bases and J by 5 bases; unmatched bases: 8. The CDR3 here is CSARTLAGDTETQYF. In DNA form, the CDR3 reads TGCAGTGCTAGAACCCTAGCGGGAGATACCGAGACCCAGTACTTC.